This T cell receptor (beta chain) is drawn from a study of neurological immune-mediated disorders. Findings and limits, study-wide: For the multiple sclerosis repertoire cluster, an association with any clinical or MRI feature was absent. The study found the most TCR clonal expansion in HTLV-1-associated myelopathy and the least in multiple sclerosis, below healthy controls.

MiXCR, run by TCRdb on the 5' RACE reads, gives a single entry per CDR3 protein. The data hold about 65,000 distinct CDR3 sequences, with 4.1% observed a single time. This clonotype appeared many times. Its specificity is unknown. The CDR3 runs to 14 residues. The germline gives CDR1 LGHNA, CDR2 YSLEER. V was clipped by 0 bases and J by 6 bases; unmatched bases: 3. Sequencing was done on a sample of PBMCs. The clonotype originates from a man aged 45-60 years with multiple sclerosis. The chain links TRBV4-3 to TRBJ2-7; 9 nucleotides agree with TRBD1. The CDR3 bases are TGCGCCAGCAGCCAAGATTGGGACAGGGTCGAGCAGTACTTC. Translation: CASSQDWDRVEQYF.